This T cell receptor (beta chain) was identified in a study of blood T cell repertoires in COVID-19. Study overall: Samples of COVID-19 (acute and convalescent) were obtained from the United States, Italy and Spain.

The count of this clone is one. Participants came from about 24 US areas, aged roughly 18 to 95 years. The repertoire was sequenced with immunoSEQ multiplex PCR; TCRdb's copy has only in-frame clones and lacks some. Of 360,000 or so clones listed, 83% are singletons. Germline-derived CDR1 and CDR2 are SEHNR and FQNEAQ (reference sequence). The ends were cut back, 3 bases at V and 4 bases at J, with 14 bases in the middle. The CDR3 sequence is 15 residues long. Material: PBMCs or T cells enriched from blood (not recorded which). This sequence joins TRBV7-9 and TRBJ2-3; D possibly corresponds to TRBD2 (6 bases). The clonotype comes from a woman in her 50s who had recovered from COVID-19. The CDR3 region has the DNA TGTGCCAGCAGCTTCGTGACGGGAGACCCAGATACGCAGTATTTT. Translating gives CASSFVTGDPDTQYF.